The 21 T cell receptor beta chains reported below all come from one sample, sequenced in a study of glioma-infiltrating T cells after dendritic cell vaccination (dated by TCRdb to about 2016). Library method: the immunoSEQ multiplex PCR assay. Drawn from immuneACCESS, this table holds only the in-frame rearrangements with V and J called that TCRdb kept. Clones are partly lost; checked studies trace under half to an unresolved V gene and leave the rest unexplained. Within this sample are 80,000 to 95,000 clones, with 85% of them counted one time only. The ten most abundant clones make up 8.5% of the sample. Read against the paper, the sample's time point label means: after dendritic cell vaccination, including at tumor progression/relapse. The sequencing here drew on blood, taken after dendritic cell vaccination. The receptor source for this set is a human donor with glioblastoma.

The chain recombines TRBV7-3 with TRBJ2-3, with D maybe TRBD1 (5 bases). The CDR3 length is 16 residues. The V gene's germline CDR1 is SGHTA and CDR2 FQGTGA. V dropped 5 bases and J dropped 2 bases, with 17 bases sitting between them. The CDR3 protein is CASSAQGGAYTDTQYF. CDR3 nucleotide sequence: TGTGCCAGCAGCGCCCAGGGTGGGGCATACACAGATACGCAGTATTTT.

The CDR3 DNA follows: TGTGCCAGCAGCACCGGGGACTCCTCCTACAATGAGCAGTTCTTC. It yields the protein CASSTGDSSYNEQFF. The chain combines TRBV7-7 with TRBJ2-1; perhaps TRBD2 as D (6 bases). This CDR3 is built from 15 residues. The V end lost 5 bases, the J end lost 0 bases, and 11 bases lay between the germline ends. Per germline, CDR1 SSHAT and CDR2 FNYEAQ (reference sequence).

This clone has only a few counts. The rearrangement uses TRBV29-1 and TRBJ2-7; D might be TRBD2 (6 bases). V lost 6 bases and J 5 bases, leaving 14 bases between the germline ends. Germline CDR1 reads SQVTM; CDR2 reads ANQGSEA. The CDR3 length is 12 residues. CDR3 sequence reads: CSVEWGVHEQYF. For the CDR3, the DNA is TGCAGCGTCGAATGGGGGGTCCACGAGCAGTACTTC.

V and J are TRBV6-5 and TRBJ2-5, with D tentatively TRBD2 (7 bases). CDR1 is MNHEY, CDR2 SVGAGI, per germline. This CDR3 is 16 amino acids long. V lost 2 bases to trimming and J lost 6 bases, with 19 bases between them. The CDR3 DNA is TGTGCCAGCAGTTACGACGTGGGGGGGCCATTGAAGACCCAGTACTTC. The encoded protein is CASSYDVGGPLKTQYF.

The chain is built from TRBV7-9 and TRBJ2-4; no definite D call. CDR1 is SEHNR and CDR2 is FQNEAQ in the germline V gene (reference sequence). Trimming took 0 bases from V and 0 from J, leaving 15 bases between them. The CDR3 spans 18 residues. The CDR3 is CASSLANFARLAKNIQYF. Here the CDR3 DNA reads TGTGCCAGCAGCTTAGCAAATTTCGCTAGGCTAGCCAAAAACATTCAGTACTTC.

V gene TRBV11-1 combines with J gene TRBJ1-1; D remains ambiguous. CDR1 is SGHAT and CDR2 is FQDESV in the germline V gene (reference sequence). The germline V and J ends were trimmed by 5 bases and 5 bases, with 15 bases remaining between them. The CDR3 is made up of 14 amino acids. CDR3 in amino acids: CASSPLEGGTEAFF. As DNA, the CDR3 is TGTGCCAGCAGCCCCCTGGAGGGAGGTACTGAAGCTTTCTTT.

The rearrangement links TRBV4-1 to TRBJ2-7; 8 bases line up with TRBD1. V gave up 1 base and J gave up 4 bases; unmatched junction bases: 3. The CDR3 has 14 amino acids. Per germline, CDR1 MGHRA and CDR2 YSYEKL. The CDR3 coding sequence is TGCGCCAGCAGCCAAGGTGGACAGGGATACGAGCAGTACTTC. This encodes CASSQGGQGYEQYF.

This clone was seen once. The CDR3 region has the DNA TGTGCCAGCAGCGTACAGGGGAAAACAGCCTATGGCTACACCTTC. It codes for CASSVQGKTAYGYTF. V and J are TRBV9 and TRBJ1-2, with D perhaps TRBD1 (6 bases). V was cut by 1 base and J by 4 bases, with 14 bases left in between. The CDR3 loop spans 15 amino acids. In germline, CDR1 is SGDLS, CDR2 YYNGEE.

V and J are TRBV7-2 and TRBJ2-2, with 7 bases matching TRBD2. The V gene end was trimmed by 5 bases and the J gene end by 1 base; junction bases not matched to a gene: 7. Germline assignment: CDR1 SGHTA and CDR2 FQGNSA. The CDR3 length is 16 residues. The CDR3 sequence is CASSPPGGRNTGELFF. CDR3 sequence (DNA): TGTGCCAGCAGCCCCCCGGGGGGAAGGAACACCGGGGAGCTGTTTTTT.

V and J are TRBV5-1 and TRBJ1-6; 9 nucleotides match TRBD1. The CDR3 is made up of 16 amino acids. In germline, CDR1 is SGHRS, CDR2 YFSETQ. The V segment lost 4 bases and the J segment 10 bases; nucleotides outside the gene matches: 12. The CDR3, as DNA: TGCGCCAGCAGCCTCCTCTGGACAGGGGAGGGATCACCCCTCCACTTT. This translates into CASSLLWTGEGSPLHF.

The V and J genes are TRBV7-7 and TRBJ2-3; 9 bases match TRBD2. The V and J ends lost 5 bases and 2 bases, in that order; junction bases with no gene match: 5. This CDR3 is 15 amino acids long. CDR1 is SSHAT and CDR2 is FNYEAQ in the germline V gene (reference sequence). In nucleotides, the CDR3 is TGTGCCAGCAGCCCGACTAGCGGCGACACAGATACGCAGTATTTT. It specifies CASSPTSGDTDTQYF.

Written as DNA, the CDR3 is TGTGCCAGCTCTGAGGCGGCGAACACCGGGGAGCTGTTTTTT. Amino acids: CASSEAANTGELFF. This rearrangement joins TRBV18 to TRBJ2-2; no clear D. The length of the CDR3 is 14 residues. Germline values: CDR1 KGHSH, CDR2 LQKENI. V lost 6 bases and J lost 0, with 8 bases in between.

This chain uses TRBV7-7 with TRBJ2-1; 8 bases line up with TRBD2. The CDR3 runs 13 residues. Germline V CDR1 and CDR2: SSHAT, FNYEAQ (reference sequence). V gave up 5 bases and J gave up 10 bases; unmatched junction bases: 7. The CDR3 loop is CASSPLSGREQFF. The CDR3 DNA sequence: TGTGCCAGCAGCCCACTCAGCGGGAGAGAGCAGTTCTTC. Full variable domain (outside the CDR3, taken from reference TRBV7-7 and TRBJ2-1): GAGVSQSPRYKVTKRGQDVTLRCDPISSHATLYWYQQALGQGPEFLTYFNYEAQPDKSGLPSDRFSAERPEGSISTLTIQRTEQRDSAMYRCASSPLSGREQFFGPGTRLTVL.

This clone was observed a few times. Germline is not matched at one junction end, which may reflect a read error. The V call is TRBV6-6, the J call TRBJ2-2, with 10 bases lining up with TRBD2. Germline CDR1 MNHNY, CDR2 SVGAGI (reference sequence). This CDR3 region has 15 residues. The chain's CDR3 is CASAPGLANTGELFF. CDR3 bases: TGTGCCAGCGCTCCGGGACTAGCGAATACCGGGGAGCTGTTTTTT.

V usage is TRBV7-3 and J usage is TRBJ1-1, with no clear D. Trimming pared 5 bases from V and 4 bases from J, leaving 17 bases between. The V gene's germline CDR1 is SGHTA and CDR2 FQGTGA. This CDR3 has 15 amino acids. The CDR3 loop is CASSHGPGIGTEAFF. DNA for the CDR3: TGTGCCAGCAGCCACGGCCCGGGGATCGGCACTGAAGCTTTCTTT. The variable domain in full, with the rest retrieved from reference TRBV7-3 and TRBJ1-1, is GAGVSQTPSNKVTEKGKYVELRCDPISGHTALYWYRQSLGQGPEFLIYFQGTGAADDSGLPNDRFFAVRPEGSVSTLKIQRTERGDSAVYLCASSHGPGIGTEAFFGQGTRLTVV.

The rearrangement links TRBV18 to TRBJ2-3, with 7 bases lining up with TRBD2. This CDR3 spans 14 amino acids. J was trimmed by 2 bases and V by 6 bases; bases with no gene match: 5. Germline assignment: CDR1 KGHSH and CDR2 LQKENI. The CDR3 bases are TGTGCCAGCTCTCGGGGGGATATCACAGATACGCAGTATTTT. This encodes CASSRGDITDTQYF.

This chain uses TRBV5-1 with TRBJ2-2; 9 nucleotides match TRBD2. Germline V gene sequence: CDR1 SGHRS, CDR2 YFSETQ. CDR3 length: 16 residues. With 4 bases clipped from V and 4 bases from J, the junction kept 8 bases outside the gene matches. The CDR3 loop reads CASSPRGGPSTGELFF. DNA for the CDR3: TGCGCCAGCAGCCCGCGGGGGGGTCCCAGCACCGGGGAGCTGTTTTTT.

This clone appeared a few times. The rearrangement joins TRBV6-1 to TRBJ2-1; tentative D call: TRBD2 (5 bases). Germline values: CDR1 MNHNS, CDR2 SASEGT. V lost 0 bases, J lost 3 bases, and 15 bases lay in between. The CDR3 has 17 amino acids. The CDR3 DNA reads as TGTGCCAGCAGTGAAGCCCTCTCGAGGGCCATCTACAATGAGCAGTTCTTC. Translated: CASSEALSRAIYNEQFF.

V is TRBV9 and J is TRBJ2-3, with 11 bases matching TRBD2. The V segment lost 0 bases and the J segment 3 bases; nucleotides outside the gene matches: 3. Germline V CDR1 and CDR2: SGDLS, YYNGEE. This CDR3 has 16 amino acids. CDR3 DNA: TGTGCCAGCAGCGTAGAGCTAGCGGGAGGAACAGATACGCAGTATTTT. Translating gives CASSVELAGGTDTQYF.

This clone is a singleton in its sample. This rearrangement joins TRBV19 to TRBJ2-4, with 8 bases fitting TRBD2. The CDR3 contains 15 residues. Unmatched junction bases numbered 4, after V lost 6 bases and J lost 0 bases. CDR1 is LNHDA and CDR2 is SQIVND in the germline V gene (reference sequence). The CDR3 region is CASRVSGVAKNIQYF. CDR3 nucleotide sequence: TGTGCCAGTAGGGTTAGCGGGGTAGCCAAAAACATTCAGTACTTC.

This chain joins TRBV5-1 and TRBJ2-2; 9 nucleotides match TRBD1. CDR1 and CDR2 (germline): SGHRS, YFSETQ. With 4 bases clipped from V and 3 bases from J, the junction kept 4 bases outside the gene matches. CDR3 size: 15 residues. The chain's CDR3 is CASSATGGYTGELFF. The CDR3, as DNA: TGCGCCAGCAGCGCGACAGGGGGTTACACCGGGGAGCTGTTTTTT.